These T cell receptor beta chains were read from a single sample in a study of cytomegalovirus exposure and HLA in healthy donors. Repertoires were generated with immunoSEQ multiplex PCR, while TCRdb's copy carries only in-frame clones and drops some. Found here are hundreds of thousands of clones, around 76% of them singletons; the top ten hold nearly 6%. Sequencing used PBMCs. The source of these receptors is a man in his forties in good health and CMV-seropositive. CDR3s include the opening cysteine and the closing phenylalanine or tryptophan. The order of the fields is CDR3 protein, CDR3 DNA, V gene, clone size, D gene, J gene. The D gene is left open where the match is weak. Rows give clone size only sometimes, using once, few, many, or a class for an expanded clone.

CDR3: CASSPLAGPGSEQFF
DNA: TGTGCCAGCAGTCCACTAGCGGGACCGGGGAGTGAGCAGTTCTTC
V: TRBV27
size: -
D: TRBD2
J: TRBJ2-1

CDR3: CASSMTGREAFF
DNA: TGTGCCAGCAGTATGACAGGTCGGGAAGCTTTCTTT
V: TRBV2
size: -
D: -
J: TRBJ1-1

CDR3: CASSLGSGMAKNIQYF
DNA: TGTGCCAGCAGCTTAGGGTCCGGTATGGCCAAAAACATTCAGTACTTC
V: TRBV7-9
size: -
D: -
J: TRBJ2-4

CDR3: CASRRQDGAAYEQYF
DNA: TGTGCCAGCAGACGACAGGATGGGGCCGCCTACGAGCAGTACTTC
V: TRBV5-5
size: -
D: -
J: TRBJ2-7

CDR3: CASSSQPRGPQHF
DNA: TGTGCCAGCAGTTCCCAACCCCGGGGGCCCCAGCATTTT
V: TRBV6-5
size: -
D: -
J: TRBJ1-5

CDR3: CASSPGAGQETQYF
DNA: TGTGCCAGCTCACCAGGCGCAGGTCAAGAGACCCAGTACTTC
V: TRBV18
size: -
D: -
J: TRBJ2-5

CDR3: CASSLGGLAGLGQETQYF
DNA: TGTGCTAGCAGCTTGGGGGGACTAGCGGGACTGGGGCAAGAGACCCAGTACTTC
V: TRBV7-7
size: -
D: TRBD2
J: TRBJ2-5

CDR3: CASSMTGGNTEAFF
DNA: TGCGCCAGCAGCATGACAGGGGGCAACACTGAAGCTTTCTTT
V: TRBV5-1
size: few
D: TRBD1
J: TRBJ1-1

CDR3: CASSSRTGRDIQYF
DNA: TGTGCCAGCAGCAGCCGGACAGGGCGCGACATTCAGTACTTC
V: TRBV7-2
size: -
D: TRBD1
J: TRBJ2-4

CDR3: CASSEGRDLTGAKNIQYF
DNA: TGTGCCAGCAGTGAAGGCCGAGACCTCACCGGGGCCAAAAACATTCAGTACTTC
V: TRBV6-1
size: -
D: -
J: TRBJ2-4

CDR3: CASSILASSYNEQFF
DNA: TGCGCCAGCAGCATTCTAGCGAGCTCCTACAATGAGCAGTTCTTC
V: TRBV10-1
size: -
D: -
J: TRBJ2-1

CDR3: CASSQREGTGELFF
DNA: TGTGCCAGCAGCCAAAGAGAGGGCACCGGGGAGCTGTTTTTT
V: TRBV4-2
size: few
D: -
J: TRBJ2-2

CDR3: CASSLSGYSYNEQFF
DNA: TGCGCCAGCAGCTTGAGCGGGTATTCCTACAATGAGCAGTTCTTC
V: TRBV5-1
size: -
D: -
J: TRBJ2-1

CDR3: CASSTVPGQAYGYTF
DNA: TGTGCCAGCAGCACCGTACCGGGACAGGCCTATGGCTACACCTTC
V: TRBV9
size: -
D: TRBD1
J: TRBJ1-2

CDR3: CASSPGTGGNTEAFF
DNA: TGTGCCAGCAGCCCTGGGACAGGGGGCAACACTGAAGCTTTCTTT
V: TRBV6-6
size: -
D: TRBD1
J: TRBJ1-1

CDR3: CASRGLTHEQYF
DNA: TGCGCCAGCAGGGGCCTGACACACGAGCAGTACTTC
V: TRBV10-2
size: -
D: -
J: TRBJ2-7

CDR3: CASRPGQAYSYEQYF
DNA: TGTGCCAGCAGGCCGGGACAGGCTTACTCCTACGAGCAGTACTTC
V: TRBV27
size: -
D: TRBD1
J: TRBJ2-7

CDR3: CASSPTDRLRNEQFF
DNA: TGCGCCAGCAGCCCGACAGACCGCCTAAGGAATGAGCAGTTCTTC
V: TRBV5-1
size: -
D: -
J: TRBJ2-1

CDR3: CSVELGQGSYNEQFF
DNA: TGCAGCGTTGAACTAGGACAGGGGTCTTACAATGAGCAGTTCTTC
V: TRBV29-1
size: once
D: TRBD1
J: TRBJ2-1

CDR3: CASREGYEQYF
DNA: TGTGCCAGCAGAGAGGGCTACGAGCAGTACTTC
V: TRBV27
size: -
D: -
J: TRBJ2-7

CDR3: CASSRTQTAKNIQYF
DNA: TGTGCCAGCAGTAGGACACAAACAGCCAAAAACATTCAGTACTTC
V: TRBV6-6
size: few
D: -
J: TRBJ2-4

CDR3: CASIASGYTDTQYF
DNA: TGTGCCAGCATAGCTAGCGGCTACACAGATACGCAGTATTTT
V: TRBV27
size: -
D: TRBD2
J: TRBJ2-3

CDR3: CASSEARVAGYTF
DNA: TGTGCCAGCAGTGAAGCGCGCGTAGCTGGCTACACCTTC
V: TRBV6-1
size: -
D: -
J: TRBJ1-2

CDR3: CAISLSSGTNEQYF
DNA: TGTGCCATCAGTCTATCTAGCGGGACTAACGAGCAGTACTTC
V: TRBV10-3
size: -
D: TRBD2
J: TRBJ2-7

CDR3: CASSLGQALSNQPQHF
DNA: TGTGCCAGCAGTTTAGGACAGGCCCTTAGCAATCAGCCCCAGCATTTT
V: TRBV5-5
size: -
D: TRBD1
J: TRBJ1-5

CDR3: CASSLSFRGVGFF
DNA: TGTGCCAGCAGTTTATCGTTTCGCGGGGTGGGGTTCTTC
V: TRBV27
size: -
D: -
J: TRBJ2-1

CDR3: CASSLAAGGYNEQFF
DNA: TGCGCCAGCAGCTTGGCGGCGGGAGGCTACAATGAGCAGTTCTTC
V: TRBV5-1
size: -
D: TRBD2
J: TRBJ2-1

CDR3: CASSYSTSGNTGELFF
DNA: TGTGCCAGCAGTTACTCGACTAGCGGTAACACCGGGGAGCTGTTTTTT
V: TRBV6-6
size: -
D: TRBD2
J: TRBJ2-2

CDR3: CASSHQSGLAINEQFF
DNA: TGTGCCAGCAGCCATCAATCGGGACTAGCGATCAATGAGCAGTTCTTC
V: TRBV7-2
size: -
D: TRBD2
J: TRBJ2-1

CDR3: CATGLAGFTDTQYF
DNA: TGTGCCACGGGACTAGCGGGGTTCACAGATACGCAGTATTTT
V: TRBV15
size: -
D: TRBD2
J: TRBJ2-3

CDR3: CASSLADTLNNSPLHF
DNA: TGCGCCAGCAGCTTGGCCGACACCCTTAATAATTCACCCCTCCACTTT
V: TRBV5-1
size: few
D: -
J: TRBJ1-6

CDR3: CASSSPSGRAGNEQFF
DNA: TGTGCCAGCAGCTCCCCTAGCGGGAGGGCCGGCAATGAGCAGTTCTTC
V: TRBV11-3
size: -
D: TRBD2
J: TRBJ2-1

CDR3: CASSTDRFRYNEQFF
DNA: TGTGCCAGCAGTACAGACAGGTTCCGCTACAATGAGCAGTTCTTC
V: TRBV27
size: -
D: -
J: TRBJ2-1

CDR3: CASSQGLAGGIYEQFF
DNA: TGCGCCAGCAGCCAAGGACTAGCGGGAGGGATCTATGAGCAGTTCTTC
V: TRBV4-1
size: -
D: TRBD2
J: TRBJ2-1

CDR3: CASSQDRGQPQHF
DNA: TGCGCCAGCAGCCAAGACAGGGGACAGCCCCAGCATTTT
V: TRBV4-1
size: few
D: -
J: TRBJ1-5

CDR3: CASSLGSVHEQYF
DNA: TGTGCCAGCAGCTTAGGTAGCGTGCACGAGCAGTACTTC
V: TRBV5-8
size: -
D: -
J: TRBJ2-7

CDR3: CASSADRGTEAFF
DNA: TGTGCCAGCTCAGCGGACAGGGGCACTGAAGCTTTCTTT
V: TRBV7-3
size: -
D: TRBD1
J: TRBJ1-1

CDR3: CASSYSSGGNYGYTF
DNA: TGTGCCAGCAGTTACTCGTCGGGGGGCAACTATGGCTACACCTTC
V: TRBV6-5
size: -
D: -
J: TRBJ1-2

CDR3: CASSVEPGTSGSYNEQFF
DNA: TGTGCCAGCAGTGTTGAGCCCGGGACTAGCGGTTCCTACAATGAGCAGTTCTTC
V: TRBV2
size: -
D: TRBD2
J: TRBJ2-1

CDR3: CASSLAGTHNEQFF
DNA: TGTGCCAGCTCACTGGCGGGGACCCACAATGAGCAGTTCTTC
V: TRBV18
size: -
D: -
J: TRBJ2-1

CDR3: CASSHRDYSYEQYF
DNA: TGTGCCAGCAGCCACCGGGACTATTCCTACGAGCAGTACTTC
V: TRBV27
size: -
D: TRBD2
J: TRBJ2-7

CDR3: CASSPADPGFAFF
DNA: TGTGCCAGCTCACCAGCTGACCCGGGATTTGCTTTCTTT
V: TRBV18
size: once
D: -
J: TRBJ1-1

CDR3: CASSPYNYEQYF
DNA: TGTGCCAGCAGCCCTTATAACTACGAGCAGTACTTC
V: TRBV7-9
size: once
D: -
J: TRBJ2-7

CDR3: CASSEGYSTDTQYF
DNA: TGTGCCAGCAGTGAGGGCTATAGCACAGATACGCAGTATTTT
V: TRBV2
size: -
D: -
J: TRBJ2-3

CDR3: CASSGAGHNEQFF
DNA: TGTGCCAGCAGTGGGGCAGGCCACAATGAGCAGTTCTTC
V: TRBV6-6
size: -
D: -
J: TRBJ2-1

CDR3: CAWSGLAGGGTYNEQFF
DNA: TGTGCCTGGAGTGGGCTAGCGGGAGGCGGCACCTACAATGAGCAGTTCTTC
V: TRBV30
size: -
D: TRBD2
J: TRBJ2-1